The following is a TCR beta chain sequence with its context. Its antigen is as yet unknown. Per the germline V gene, CDR1 is SGHTA and CDR2 is FQGNSA. The CDR3 has 16 amino acids. V was shortened by 2 bases and J by 3 bases, with 16 bases between the two germline ends. TCRdb processed the 5' RACE reads anew with MiXCR; each CDR3 protein has one entry. The table shows about 69,000 distinct CDR3 sequences, with about 5.7% occurring only once. This sample was taken from a study of CD8 T cells in ankylosing spondylitis. Notes on the study in general: Disease-linked clones were CD8+ and relatively rare in peripheral blood. According to the report, clones linked to the disease were significantly enriched in matched synovial fluid samples taken from ankylosing spondylitis patients.

The rearrangement links TRBV7-2 to TRBJ1-2; perhaps TRBD1 as D (5 bases). The sample was blood, either unsorted or a sorted T cell fraction (not recorded which). The TCR originated in a male donor with ankylosing spondylitis or in good health (not recorded which). The CDR3 reads CASSLMRTTADYGYTF. Written as DNA, the CDR3 is TGTGCCAGCAGCTTAATGCGGACAACGGCCGACTATGGCTACACCTTC. The variable domain in full, with the rest retrieved from reference TRBV7-2 and TRBJ1-2, is GAGVSQSPSNKVTEKGKDVELRCDPISGHTALYWYRQSLGQGLEFLIYFQGNSAPDKSGLPSDRFSAERTGGSVSTLTIQRTQQEDSAVYLCASSLMRTTADYGYTFGSGTRLTVV.